This T cell receptor beta chain was identified in a study of blood T cell repertoires in COVID-19. Study in general: Researchers got acute and convalescent COVID-19 samples from the United States, Italy and Spain. Sample material is recorded as cDNA or gDNA derived from T cells, B-cell-depleted T cells, or PBMCs.

Looked up from germline, CDR1 is GTSNPN and CDR2 is SVGIG (reference sequence). V was cut by 2 bases and J by 3 bases, with 17 bases left in between. The CDR3 is 16 amino acids. In the source study's methods: Reference gene primer amplification gave nucleated cell count estimates. Profiled with immunoSEQ multiplex PCR; TCRdb holds only in-frame clones, not every one. V and J calls and clone size are given by that table; D and trimming were obtained from the DNA. In the table there are 40,000 to 55,000 clones, around 85% of which are singletons. This clonotype was obtained from an elderly woman with acute or convalescent COVID-19. Specimen: peripheral blood. This rearrangement joins TRBV30 to TRBJ2-1; D is perhaps TRBD1 (6 bases). In DNA, the CDR3 is TGTGCCTGGAGTCCACCCACAGGGCTCCTCTACAATGAGCAGTTCTTC. Protein: CAWSPPTGLLYNEQFF.